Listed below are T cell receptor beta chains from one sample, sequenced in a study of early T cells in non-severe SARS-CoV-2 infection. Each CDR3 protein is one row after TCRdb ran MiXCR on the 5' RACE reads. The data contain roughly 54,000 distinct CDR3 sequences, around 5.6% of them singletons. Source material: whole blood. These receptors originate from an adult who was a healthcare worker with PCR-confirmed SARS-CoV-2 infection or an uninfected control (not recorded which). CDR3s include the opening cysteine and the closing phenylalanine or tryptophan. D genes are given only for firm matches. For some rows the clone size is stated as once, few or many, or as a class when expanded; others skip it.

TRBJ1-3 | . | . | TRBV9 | CASSPIGTRNTIYF | TGTGCCAGCAGCCCTATAGGGACACGAAACACCATATATTTT
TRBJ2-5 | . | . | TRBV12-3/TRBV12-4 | CASSPFRGAETQYF | TGTGCCAGCAGTCCTTTCCGGGGAGCAGAGACCCAGTACTTC
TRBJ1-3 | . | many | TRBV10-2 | CARYTGPAENTIYF | TGCGCCAGATACACGGGACCCGCTGAAAACACCATATATTTT
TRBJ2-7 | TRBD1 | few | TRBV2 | CASRTGTGGVEEQYF | TGTGCCAGCAGGACCGGGACAGGGGGAGTGGAGGAGCAGTACTTC
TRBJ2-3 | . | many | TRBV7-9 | CASSSRGALSTDTQYF | TGTGCCAGCAGCTCCCGGGGAGCGCTTAGCACAGATACGCAGTATTTT
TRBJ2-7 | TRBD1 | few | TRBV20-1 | CSASGDRAFNYEQYF | TGCAGTGCTAGTGGGGACAGGGCCTTTAACTACGAGCAGTACTTC
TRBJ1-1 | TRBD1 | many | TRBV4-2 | CASSHTTGAYETAEAFF | TGTGCCAGCAGTCACACGACAGGGGCCTATGAAACGGCTGAAGCTTTCTTT
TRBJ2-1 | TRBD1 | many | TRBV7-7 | CASSLGQGSWNEQFF | TGTGCCAGCAGCTTAGGACAGGGGAGTTGGAATGAGCAGTTCTTC
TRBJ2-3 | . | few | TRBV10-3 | CAISEVADTQYF | TGTGCCATCAGTGAGGTAGCAGATACGCAGTATTTT
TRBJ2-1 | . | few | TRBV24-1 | CATSDSPGGNNEQFF | TGTGCCACCAGTGACTCCCCCGGCGGAAACAATGAGCAGTTCTTC
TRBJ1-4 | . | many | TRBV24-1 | CATRSRGGKLFF | TGTGCCACCAGGTCCAGGGGTGGAAAACTGTTTTTT
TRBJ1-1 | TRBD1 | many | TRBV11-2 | CASSLVGQGRSGTEAFF | TGTGCCAGCAGCTTAGTAGGACAGGGGCGGAGTGGCACTGAAGCTTTCTTT
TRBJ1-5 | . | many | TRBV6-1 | CASGRRISNQPQHF | TGTGCCAGCGGTAGGAGGATTAGCAATCAGCCCCAGCATTTT
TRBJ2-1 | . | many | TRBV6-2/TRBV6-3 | CASSYSLAQAWDEQFF | TGTGCCAGCAGTTACTCGTTGGCGCAGGCCTGGGATGAGCAGTTCTTC
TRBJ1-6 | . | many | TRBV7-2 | CASSLDAGTAKEALHF | TGTGCCAGCAGCTTAGATGCCGGGACGGCCAAAGAGGCCCTCCACTTT
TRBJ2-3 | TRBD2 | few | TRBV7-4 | CASSLVETSGRNITTADTQYF | TGTGCCAGCAGCTTAGTTGAGACTAGCGGGAGGAATATAACAACGGCAGATACGCAGTATTTT